This T cell receptor beta chain appears in the sequencing data of a study of cytomegalovirus exposure and HLA in healthy donors. This clone has a handful of counts. Germline CDR1 reads SGHRS; CDR2 reads YFSETQ. The CDR3 extends over 15 amino acids. Between the trimmed V and J ends, which lost 0 bases and 0 bases, there was a span of 10 bases. The study ran its PCR with 60 Vbeta and 13 Jbeta primers. Repertoires were generated with immunoSEQ multiplex PCR, while TCRdb's copy carries only in-frame clones and drops some. The sample contains around 130,000 clones, approximately 8% of which appear only once.

V is TRBV5-1 and J is TRBJ2-7, with D maybe TRBD1 (5 bases). The TCR originated in a woman between 40 and 50 years old in good health and CMV-seropositive. Sequencing used PBMCs. In DNA, the CDR3 is TGCGCCAGCAGCTTGGGGTCTACAGGCTCCTACGAGCAGTACTTC. Residues: CASSLGSTGSYEQYF.